What follows are 13 T cell receptor beta chains derived from one specimen sequenced in a study of blood T cell repertoires in COVID-19 (dated by TCRdb to the early 2020s). Library construction relied on the immunoSEQ multiplex PCR assay. TCRdb's version of the immuneACCESS table is confined to in-frame rearrangements and falls short of the full clone set. An unresolved V gene accounts for under half of the shortfall where checked; the remainder is of unknown origin. Recorded for this sample are 55,000 to 80,000 clones; under 85% of them occurred a single time. The ten largest clonotypes hold roughly 22% of the sample. Sequenced material: peripheral blood. These receptor sequences come from a woman of 80 years or more with active or convalescent COVID-19.

The chain employs TRBV7-9 and TRBJ1-2; TRBD1 matches 7 bases. The CDR3 contains 14 residues. V was pared by 4 bases and J by 6 bases, with 8 bases of the junction left unmatched. From germline, CDR1 is SEHNR and CDR2 FQNEAQ (reference sequence). The CDR3 nucleotides read TGTGCCAGCAGCTATTGGGACAGTCGAGATGGCTACACCTTC. Protein product: CASSYWDSRDGYTF.

This rearrangement joins TRBV7-9 to TRBJ1-2; D might be TRBD1 (6 bases). V was clipped by 7 bases and J by 6 bases, with 15 bases between them. From germline, CDR1 is SEHNR and CDR2 FQNEAQ (reference sequence). This CDR3 spans 13 amino acids. CDR3 sequence (DNA): TGTGCCAGCATCCGGTACAGGGCGGATGGCTACACCTTC. It translates to CASIRYRADGYTF.

This clone was picked up one time. The CDR3 spells CASSRAVGQETQYF. CDR3 coding DNA: TGCGCCAGCAGCCGAGCGGTGGGCCAAGAGACCCAGTACTTC. This sequence joins TRBV5-1 and TRBJ2-5, with D perhaps matching TRBD2 (5 bases). V was cut by 4 bases and J by 1 base, with 11 bases left in between. The V gene's germline CDR1 is SGHRS and CDR2 YFSETQ. This CDR3 has 14 amino acids. Complete variable domain (other parts from reference TRBV5-1 and TRBJ2-5): KAGVTQTPRYLIKTRGQQVTLSCSPISGHRSVSWYQQTPGQGLQFLFEYFSETQRNKGNFPGRFSGRQFSNSRSEMNVSTLELGDSALYLCASSRAVGQETQYFGPGTRLLVL.

The rearrangement joins TRBV19 to TRBJ1-1, with 11 bases lining up with TRBD1. V lost 6 bases to trimming and J lost 5 bases; unmatched junction nucleotides: 5. CDR3 size: 14 residues. Germline V gives CDR1 LNHDA, CDR2 SQIVND (reference sequence). The DNA of the CDR3 is TGTGCCAGTAGCGAAGGACAGGGGGCGACTGAAGCTTTCTTT. Protein sequence: CASSEGQGATEAFF.

In this sample, this clone turned up once. The chain links TRBV5-5 to TRBJ1-5; 9 bases align to TRBD1. J lost 6 bases, V lost 4 bases, and 5 bases had no gene match. The germline V gene encodes CDR1 SGHKS and CDR2 YYEKEE (reference sequence). The CDR3 has 14 residues. DNA for the CDR3: TGTGCCAGCAGCCCACAGGGGGCACGTCAGCCCCAGCATTTT. Its translation: CASSPQGARQPQHF.

Only one count was recorded for this clone. This rearrangement joins TRBV5-4 to TRBJ2-3; tentative D call: TRBD2 (5 bases). This CDR3 is 16 amino acids long. Germline values: CDR1 SGHNT, CDR2 YYREEE (reference sequence). V lost 1 base and J 3 bases, leaving 15 bases between the germline ends. CDR3 nucleotides: TGTGCCAGCAGCTTGATCGGGGAAGTTGCGACAGATACGCAGTATTTT. This codes for CASSLIGEVATDTQYF.

This clone has just one count. The rearrangement joins TRBV12-5 to TRBJ1-3; D gene ambiguous. The CDR3 is 16 amino acids. The germline gives CDR1 LGHNT, CDR2 FRNRAP. V was cut by 7 bases and J by 0 bases, with 16 bases left in between. The CDR3, as DNA: TGTGCTAGTGCCTTTACGACACCGAGCTCTGGAAACACCATATATTTT. Encoded protein: CASAFTTPSSGNTIYF.

This chain uses TRBV6-5 with TRBJ1-1, with TRBD1 matching over 8 bases. Germline trimming cut 7 bases from V and 4 bases from J; bases unmatched to any gene: 8. Looked up from germline, CDR1 is MNHEY and CDR2 is SVGAGI. CDR3 length: 14 amino acids. The DNA for the CDR3 is TGTGCCAGCAACTATCACAGGGGGATCACTGAAGCTTTCTTT. Translating gives CASNYHRGITEAFF.

This rearrangement joins TRBV5-4 to TRBJ2-1, with TRBD1 matching over 10 bases. J lost 6 bases, V lost 3 bases, and 3 bases had no gene match. This CDR3 region has 14 residues. Germline V gene sequence: CDR1 SGHNT, CDR2 YYREEE (reference sequence). The CDR3 sequence is CASSSRDRGNEQFF. The CDR3 DNA reads TGTGCCAGCAGCTCCCGGGACAGGGGCAATGAGCAGTTCTTC.

The chain joins TRBV11-2 to TRBJ2-2; possible D gene TRBD1, 6 bases. This CDR3 region has 13 residues. The V gene's germline CDR1 is SGHAT and CDR2 FQNNGV. V dropped 3 bases and J dropped 5 bases, with 7 bases sitting between them. CDR3 sequence (DNA): TGTGCCAGCAGCTTCAGGGGTACCGGGGAGCTGTTTTTT. It yields the protein CASSFRGTGELFF.

The genes are TRBV12-3 or TRBV12-4 and TRBJ1-1; no reliable D call. The CDR3 runs 13 residues. The ends were cut back, 8 bases at V and 1 base at J, with 11 bases in the middle. Here the CDR3 reads CASSQESNTEAFF. In DNA, the CDR3 is TGTGCCAGCTCGCAGGAATCGAACACTGAAGCTTTCTTT.

The chain carries TRBV5-4 and TRBJ1-3; 8 bases line up with TRBD1. CDR3 size: 16 residues. Germline V gives CDR1 SGHNT, CDR2 YYREEE (reference sequence). V trimming: 5 bases; J trimming: 0 bases; junction bases outside the gene matches: 7. The CDR3 sequence is CASRRQGLNSGNTIYF. In nucleotides, the CDR3 is TGTGCCAGCAGACGACAGGGGTTGAACTCTGGAAACACCATATATTTT.

V usage is TRBV6-1 and J usage is TRBJ1-1, with D possibly matching TRBD1 (5 bases). The CDR3 has 16 residues. Trimming removed 3 bases at V and 0 bases at J, with 14 bases between. Germline CDR1 reads MNHNS; CDR2 reads SASEGT. CDR3 protein: CASSDPGQAMNTEAFF. CDR3 DNA: TGTGCCAGCAGTGACCCAGGACAAGCTATGAACACTGAAGCTTTCTTT.